This T cell receptor beta chain emerged from a study of cytomegalovirus exposure and HLA in healthy donors (dated by TCRdb to about 2017). Regarding the research as a whole: In an earlier analysis of fewer than 750 of the donors, 276 Gb of sequence data and 100 million or so unique TCR beta sequences from about 190 million T cells were reported. Roughly 300 gigabases of sequencing data and tens of millions of unique TCR sequences were included in an early release covering about 600 HLA-typed donors. The genetic ancestry cluster associated with self-reported Caucasian donors included 81% of the roughly 400 genotyped donors. The aim of the study was to test whether cataloging public T cell receptors could identify signatures of past pathogen exposure. The T cell repertoires of under 700 subjects were profiled by immunosequencing and related to cytomegalovirus serostatus. In addition to the first cohort of hundreds of subjects, a separate validation cohort of approximately 130 different subjects was used. To predict cytomegalovirus infection status, the study combined high-throughput TCR immunosequencing, statistical association of individual TCRs with disease status, and machine learning. In a later analysis, previously published TCR beta repertoires from about 640 donors were re-analyzed and high-resolution HLA genotyping was added so that TCR occurrence patterns could be studied. Rather than using new phenotypic data, the later analysis identified candidate immune exposures from TCR beta sequences and from how often those sequences occurred across donors. An earlier analysis of around 580 of the donors used high-throughput TCR beta sequencing to judge whether each TCR beta V gene segment behaved as functional or pseudogenic. Alongside the repertoire data, information on donor age, sex, ethnicity and CMV serostatus was compiled. A later genetic analysis took genome-wide SNP genotypes for about 65% of the 666 donors and used that subset as a discovery cohort. Every repertoire in the discovery cohort had been generated on one and the same sequencing platform. Class I and class II HLA loci were covered by the typing at four-digit resolution. Typing coverage differed by locus: A, B, C, DRB1 and DQB1 were typed in roughly 620-640 donors, DQA1 in around 500, DPA1 in 600 to 610, and DPB1 in around 490. About five DR-DQ haplotypes were treated as single units for association and clustering because of strong linkage in the cohort. Across some 400 genotyped donors of the cohort, an average of roughly 230,000 unique TCR beta nucleotide sequences per donor were sequenced, and roughly 18% of those sequences were non-productive.

The cohort consisted of approximately 670 healthy bone marrow donors. Cohort members were all nominally healthy when sampled, although unrecorded immune exposures were likely present. The donor tested CMV seronegative and was one of the 352 seronegative cohort members. A peripheral blood sample was collected from each donor, and TCR beta sequencing was performed on peripheral blood mononuclear cells. The Qiagen DNeasy Blood Extraction Kit was used to extract genomic DNA from the blood cell samples. A distance of 12 bases separates the germline ends of V and J, which lose 4 bases and 0 bases respectively. Counted from cysteine to phenylalanine, this CDR3 has 15 amino acids. The entry retains the CDR3 DNA only, 45 bases that are in frame from base 1. CDR1 SGHDN and CDR2 FVKESK are derived from the germline V gene. The library was prepared using the immunoSEQ multiplex PCR assay. The multiplex PCR relied on a mix of 60 forward primers for TCR Vbeta segments and 13 reverse primers for TCR Jbeta segments. The CDR3 region of rearranged TCR beta genes was amplified from genomic DNA by a multiplex PCR assay. The amplified TCR beta libraries were sequenced on the Illumina HiSeq System as 87-base-pair reads. The authors' analysis ran thus. In a later analysis, tens of millions of unique TCR beta chains were counted across the 500 to 850 repertoires, and approximately 9.9 million of these chains were shared by at least two donors. A nearest-neighbor algorithm error-corrected the raw reads and collapsed the reads into unique sequences, merging closely related sequences to remove PCR and sequencing errors. CDR3 sequences were aligned to IMGT reference sequences to assign V, D and J gene segments. For a sequence to be retained, a match of at least six nucleotides was required to both a V gene segment and a J gene segment. Rearrangements were called productive when the CDR3 lacked stop codons and stayed in frame with V and J; all others were non-productive. Following IMGT convention, CDR3 was defined as the stretch from the second conserved V-encoded cysteine to the conserved J-encoded phenylalanine. The earlier analysis of some 600 of the donors excluded sequences that lacked an unambiguous match to a single V gene segment. In an earlier analysis of 587 of the donors, V segments were called functional above 56.7% productive rearrangements and were called segregating when the between-donor standard deviation exceeded 5%. To diagnose cytomegalovirus status from the catalog of TCR beta chain sequences, a statistical classification framework was built. In a later analysis, TCR nucleotide sequences were compared against IMGT/GENE-DB human TR gene sequences so that V and J genes could be assigned. A later analysis assigned CDR3 sequences and most-parsimonious VDJ recombination scenarios with the TCRdist pipeline. In a later analysis, each TCR beta chain was defined by its CDR3 amino acid sequence together with its V-gene family, and reads lacking a unique V-gene family were excluded. As a way to deal with suspected cross-contamination and a sequencing artifact, a later analysis dropped hundreds of nucleotide sequences that were highly shared and had low generation probability. For each public chain, a later analysis derived a clonal expansion index from normalized ranks of inferred template counts within each repertoire. Generation probabilities in a later analysis came from a VDJ recombination model fitted to out-of-frame rearrangements, and those results were checked against IGoR. A later analysis scored TCR-TCR, TCR-HLA and TCR-CMV co-occurrence with hypergeometric tests, applying a repertoire-size bias correction to TCR pairs. A later analysis estimated false discovery rates by permuting HLA or CMV assignments 20 times. A later analysis grouped co-occurring TCRs with DBSCAN, adding TCRdist sequence similarity when clustering within HLA-allele-positive subsets. Co-occurrence clustering excluded repertoires with fewer than 30,000 or more than 120,000 public chains, plus five with anomalous nucleotide sharing. TCRdb holds this immuneACCESS table with in-frame rearrangements only. Some clones are missing; in checked studies, unresolved V genes explain under half, and the rest has no known cause. That table supplies the V and J calls and clone size; D and trimming were determined from the DNA. This sample has some 140,000 clones in its table, and 70% to 75% of those were observed once. The ten largest clones represent roughly 1.3% of the sample.

Points on this clone: There is no known antigen for this receptor. Within one base of it there is no much larger clone, and no base qualities were kept.

Broad study findings and their caveats: According to a later analysis, parvovirus B19, influenza, CMV and Epstein-Barr virus appeared linked to several top co-occurrence clusters. A further reported finding was that TCR beta sequences accurately predicted the HLA-A and HLA-B alleles for most subjects in the first cohort. Linkage disequilibrium might explain the correlated functional status among segregating V segments, but an unknown experimental factor could not be excluded. Cytomegalovirus status was reported to be diagnosed by the classifier with high specificity and sensitivity in both the original and validation cohorts. Most TCR sequences were seen in very few donors, while some public TCRs were found in many individuals. The study gave a list of about 150 TCR beta chains associated with cytomegalovirus. A cluster of highly shared sequence variants was judged likely to represent a technical artifact of the sequencing pipeline. A later analysis found that TCR association rates varied across HLA loci, with DRB1 alleles showing the most associated TCRs and HLA-C alleles the fewest. For the cohort, immune exposure information was limited to CMV serostatus. A later analysis found that HLA-associated TCR beta chains were more clonally expanded and had lower generation probabilities than equally common non-associated chains. Presence/absence analyses assumed roughly uniform sequencing depth across donors, an assumption that may not hold. A later genetic analysis reported fewer N-insertions in productive TCRs among donors in an Asian-associated ancestry cluster than the roughly 650-donor mean. Specific HLA alleles were associated with 15,000 to 20,000 TCR beta sequences at a false discovery rate of 0.05 in a later analysis. In this cohort, only TCR beta chains were sequenced, and detectable features were limited by the absence of alpha or paired-chain data. The 87-base-pair reads could not distinguish some IMGT-functional V segments, including TRBV6-2 and TRBV6-3, so those segments were excluded. A later analysis found that most CMV-associated TCR beta chains appeared HLA-restricted, with HLA associations seemingly driven largely by CMV exposure. V-gene and J-gene trimming of TCR beta chains was associated with a missense DCLRE1C variant in a later genetic analysis, and the association was replicated in an independent cohort. When HLA alleles, especially DR and DQ, strongly co-occurred, attributing TCR associations to individual alleles was difficult. A few of the identified cytomegalovirus-associated TCR beta chains were confirmed in vitro to be specific for cytomegalovirus antigens. According to the authors, the approach could potentially be generalized to other disease states and immunological phenotypes. An earlier analysis of approximately 530 of the donors showed that most TCR beta V segments appeared in productive rearrangements either about 87% or about 30% of the time, which broadly matched IMGT annotations. Because counts were too low, seventeen rarely observed V segments, including chromosome 9 orphons, were left out of the earlier analysis of a few hundred of the donors. HLA typing was unavailable for some donors at each locus, so association tests used only the typed subset.

The chain links TRBV14 with TRBJ1-2; matching of 6 bases hints at TRBD1 as the D gene. The sequencing input was PBMCs. The sequence derives from a woman aged 40 to 50 in good health and CMV-seronegative. This receptor carries the CDR3 CASSLRAGANYGYTF. Read as DNA, the sequence is TGTGCCAGCAGCCTCAGAGCAGGGGCTAACTATGGCTACACCTTC.